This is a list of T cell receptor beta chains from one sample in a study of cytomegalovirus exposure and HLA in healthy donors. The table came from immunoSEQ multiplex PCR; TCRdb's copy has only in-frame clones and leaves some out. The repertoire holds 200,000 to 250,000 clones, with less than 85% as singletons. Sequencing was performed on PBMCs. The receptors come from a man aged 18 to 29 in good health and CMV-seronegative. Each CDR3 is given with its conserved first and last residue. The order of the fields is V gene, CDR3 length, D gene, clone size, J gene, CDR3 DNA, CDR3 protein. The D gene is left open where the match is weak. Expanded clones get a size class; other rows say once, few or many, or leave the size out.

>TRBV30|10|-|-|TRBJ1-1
TGTGCCTGGTTCAGGGCTGAAGCTTTCTTT
CAWFRAEAFF
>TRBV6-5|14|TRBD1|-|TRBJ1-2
TGTGCCAGCACCACGGACAGGGGTAGCTATGGCTACACCTTC
CASTTDRGSYGYTF
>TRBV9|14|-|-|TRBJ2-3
TGTGCCAGCAGCGTAGCTACGAGGGCAGATACGCAGTATTTT
CASSVATRADTQYF
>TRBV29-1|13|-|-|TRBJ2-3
TGCAGCGTTAGAGGGCCGAGCACAGATACGCAGTATTTT
CSVRGPSTDTQYF
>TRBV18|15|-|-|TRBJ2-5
TGTGCCAGCTCACCACCGAGCAGGGGCGGGGAGACCCAGTACTTC
CASSPPSRGGETQYF
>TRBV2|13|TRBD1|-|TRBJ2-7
TGTGCCAGCATTCCAGGGGGCCCGGACGAGCAGTACTTC
CASIPGGPDEQYF
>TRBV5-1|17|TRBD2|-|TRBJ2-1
TGCGCCAGCAGCTTGGGGACTAGCGGGAGCTCCTACAATGAGCAGTTCTTC
CASSLGTSGSSYNEQFF
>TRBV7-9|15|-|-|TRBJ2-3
TGTGCCAGCAGCCGGGGCGGGGGCGGCACAGATACGCAGTATTTT
CASSRGGGGTDTQYF
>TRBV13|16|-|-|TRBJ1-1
TGTGCCAGCAGTTCTCGCCGCGGGACGGGCGACACTGAAGCTTTCTTT
CASSSRRGTGDTEAFF
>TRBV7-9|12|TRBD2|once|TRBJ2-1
TGTGCCAGCAGCTTAGGGGGGGGTGAGCAGTTCTTC
CASSLGGGEQFF
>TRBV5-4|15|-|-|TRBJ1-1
TGTGCCAGCAGGTTGGACCAGGGATCTAACACTGAAGCTTTCTTT
CASRLDQGSNTEAFF
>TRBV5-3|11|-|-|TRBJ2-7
TGTGCCAGAAATCCAGGGATCGAGCAGTACTTC
CARNPGIEQYF
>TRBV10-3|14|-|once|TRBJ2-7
TGTGCCATCAGTGAGTACAGTGCAACCTACGAGCAGTACTTC
CAISEYSATYEQYF
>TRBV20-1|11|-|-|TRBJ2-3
TGCAGTGTAATCCCCACAGATACGCAGTATTTT
CSVIPTDTQYF
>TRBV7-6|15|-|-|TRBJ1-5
TGTGCCAGCAGCTTAGGACCCCAGGGTTATCAGCCCCAGCATTTT
CASSLGPQGYQPQHF
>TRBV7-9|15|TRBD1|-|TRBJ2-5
TGTGCCAGCAGCATTAGGACAGGAGACGGAGAGACCCAGTACTTC
CASSIRTGDGETQYF
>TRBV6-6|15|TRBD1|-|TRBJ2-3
TGTGCCAGCAGTTACCTGGGACAGGGCACAGATACGCAGTATTTT
CASSYLGQGTDTQYF
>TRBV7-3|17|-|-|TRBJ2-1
TGTGCCAGCAGCTTATTTCCTAGCGAGTCGTCCTACAATGAGCAGTTCTTC
CASSLFPSESSYNEQFF
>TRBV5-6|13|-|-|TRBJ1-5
TGTGCCAGCAGCTTGGCCAACAATCAGCCCCAGCATTTT
CASSLANNQPQHF
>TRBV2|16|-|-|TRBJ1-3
TGTGCCAGCAGTGAAGTGGTAGCAACCTCTGGAAACACCATATATTTT
CASSEVVATSGNTIYF
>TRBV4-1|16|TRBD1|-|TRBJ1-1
TGCGCCAGCAGCCTAAGACAGGGGGCTCCTTTTACTGAAGCTTTCTTT
CASSLRQGAPFTEAFF